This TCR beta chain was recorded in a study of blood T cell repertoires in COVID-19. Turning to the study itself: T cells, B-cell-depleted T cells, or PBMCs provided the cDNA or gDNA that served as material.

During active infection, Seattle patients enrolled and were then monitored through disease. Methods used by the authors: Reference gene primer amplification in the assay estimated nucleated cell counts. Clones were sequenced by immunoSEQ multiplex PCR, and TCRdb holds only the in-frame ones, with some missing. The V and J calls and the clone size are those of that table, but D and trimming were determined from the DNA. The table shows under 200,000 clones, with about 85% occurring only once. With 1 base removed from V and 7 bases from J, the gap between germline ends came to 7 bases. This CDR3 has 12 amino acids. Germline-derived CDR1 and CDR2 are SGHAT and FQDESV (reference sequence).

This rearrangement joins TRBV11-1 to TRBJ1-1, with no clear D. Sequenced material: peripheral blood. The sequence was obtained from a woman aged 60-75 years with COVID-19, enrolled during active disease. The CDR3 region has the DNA TGTGCCAGCAGCTTAGGACCAGGTGAAGCTTTCTTT. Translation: CASSLGPGEAFF.